Following are 29 T cell receptor beta chains from one sample sequenced in a study of cytomegalovirus exposure and HLA in healthy donors (dated by TCRdb to 2015 to 2018). The method was the immunoSEQ multiplex PCR assay. The multiplex PCR relied on a mix of 60 forward primers for TCR Vbeta segments and 13 reverse primers for TCR Jbeta segments. This immuneACCESS table, as held by TCRdb, lists in-frame sequences with V and J called but not all clones. Of the missing ones, under half trace to an unresolved V gene in checked studies; the others have no known cause. This sample lists 250,000 to 300,000 clones; about four fifths were detected once. Roughly 2% of the sample comes from the top ten. Specimen: PBMCs. The receptors were gathered from a woman in her thirties or forties in good health and CMV-seropositive.

This CDR3 reads CASSLGGTTSNTEAFF. In DNA form, the CDR3 reads TGTGCCAGCAGCTTAGGAGGGACAACCTCGAACACTGAAGCTTTCTTT. The V gene is TRBV13, the J gene TRBJ1-1; weak D call: TRBD1 (6 bases). Trimming removed 0 bases at V and 1 base at J, with 12 bases between. Per germline, CDR1 PRHDT and CDR2 FYEKMQ (reference sequence). This CDR3 is built from 16 residues.

The gene calls are TRBV7-9 and TRBJ1-1; 8 bases line up with TRBD1. The CDR3 is made up of 13 amino acids. V was clipped by 5 bases and J by 4 bases; unmatched bases: 3. Germline loops: CDR1 SEHNR, CDR2 FQNEAQ (reference sequence). The CDR3 nucleotides are TGTGCCAGCAGCCTTGGACAGGGCACTGAAGCTTTCTTT. It is translated as CASSLGQGTEAFF.

This chain uses TRBV30 with TRBJ2-7; 8 bases are a match to TRBD2. The V and J ends lost 2 bases and 2 bases, in that order; junction bases with no gene match: 5. This CDR3 region has 14 residues. The V gene's germline CDR1 is GTSNPN and CDR2 SVGIG (reference sequence). In DNA, the CDR3 is TGTGCCTGGAGTCCGGCGGGAGGCCCCTACGAGCAGTACTTC. Its translation: CAWSPAGGPYEQYF. Complete variable domain (other parts from reference TRBV30 and TRBJ2-7): SQTIHQWPATLVQPVGSPLSLECTVEGTSNPNLYWYRQAAGRGLQLLFYSVGIGQISSEVPQNLSASRPQDRQFILSSKKLLLSDSGFYLCAWSPAGGPYEQYFGPGTRLTVT.

The chain uses TRBV2 and TRBJ1-1; 11 bases align to TRBD1. CDR3 size: 15 residues. Per the germline V gene, CDR1 is SNHLY and CDR2 is FYNNEI. The V gene end was trimmed by 6 bases and the J gene end by 5 bases; junction bases not matched to a gene: 8. This chain's CDR3 is CASSGQGALLTEAFF. CDR3 sequence (DNA): TGTGCCAGCAGCGGACAGGGGGCTCTTTTGACTGAAGCTTTCTTT.

The V gene is TRBV18, the J gene TRBJ1-1; 11 nucleotides line up with TRBD1. The J segment lost 5 bases and the V segment lost 3 bases, leaving 11 bases of the junction unmatched. Germline-derived CDR1 and CDR2 are KGHSH and LQKENI. The CDR3 is 17 residues long. The CDR3 reads CASSPQQPGQGVTEAFF. The CDR3 nucleotides are TGTGCCAGCTCACCCCAACAGCCGGGACAGGGGGTTACTGAAGCTTTCTTT.

This chain links TRBV27 with TRBJ2-1; TRBD2 matches at 14 bases. With V trimmed by 6 bases and J by 0 bases, 16 bases remained unmatched. CDR3 length: 21 amino acids. CDR1 and CDR2 (germline): MNHEY, SMNVEV (reference sequence). The CDR3 coding sequence is TGTGCCAGCAGCTCCGGCTGGGGACTAGCGGGAGAGGCATTCTCCTACAATGAGCAGTTCTTC. The encoded protein is CASSSGWGLAGEAFSYNEQFF.

V is TRBV28 and J is TRBJ1-1; tentatively, D is TRBD1 (5 bases). Germline V gene sequence: CDR1 MDHEN, CDR2 SYDVKM. V was pared by 8 bases and J by 1 base, with 14 bases between. This CDR3 spans 14 amino acids. The CDR3 here is CASGWADRNTEAFF. CDR3 bases: TGTGCCAGCGGATGGGCCGACAGGAACACTGAAGCTTTCTTT.

V and J are TRBV7-2 and TRBJ1-6; tentatively, D is TRBD1 (5 bases). Germline CDR1 SGHTA, CDR2 FQGNSA. The CDR3 loop spans 15 amino acids. The ends were cut back, 3 bases at V and 10 bases at J, with 16 bases in the middle. The CDR3 DNA follows: TGTGCCAGCAGCTTCGCCGGGCAGGGAATATCACCCCTCCACTTT. It translates to CASSFAGQGISPLHF.

For this clone: Mismatch with germline at one junction end may stem from a read error. J is TRBJ2-3 and V is TRBV29-1, with 8 bases aligning to TRBD2. The V gene's germline CDR1 is SQVTM and CDR2 ANQGSEA. The CDR3 consists of 14 residues. Written as DNA, the CDR3 is TGCGGCGTTGACGGGGGGGGAGTTCGCGATACGCAGTATTTT. Translating gives CGVDGGGVRDTQYF.

CDR3 DNA: TGTGCCAGCAGGGGACTAGCGGTCCAAGAGACCCAGTACTTC. Translating it yields CASRGLAVQETQYF. The V call is TRBV27, the J call TRBJ2-5; 11 bases are shared with TRBD2. CDR1 is MNHEY and CDR2 is SMNVEV in the germline V gene (reference sequence). V lost 6 bases and J lost 1; bases outside the gene matches: 1. The CDR3 spans 14 residues.

The rearrangement uses TRBV5-1 and TRBJ2-1, with D perhaps TRBD2 (6 bases). Between the trimmed V and J ends, which lost 2 bases and 0 bases, there was a span of 12 bases. The germline V gene encodes CDR1 SGHRS and CDR2 YFSETQ. This CDR3 spans 16 amino acids. The DNA for the CDR3 is TGCGCCAGCAGCTTAACTGAGGGAGGCTCCTACAATGAGCAGTTCTTC. Encoded protein: CASSLTEGGSYNEQFF.

This clone came up once. The chain links TRBV28 to TRBJ1-6; possibly TRBD1 for D (5 bases). This CDR3 is 14 amino acids long. Trimming removed 9 bases from V and 7 bases from J, with 16 bases in between. The germline V gene has CDR1 MDHEN and CDR2 SYDVKM. DNA for the CDR3: TGTGCCAGTAACCAAGACTCAGGGAATTCACCCCTCCACTTT. Translation: CASNQDSGNSPLHF.

The chain links TRBV30 to TRBJ2-1; 10 nucleotides line up with TRBD2. CDR1 GTSNPN and CDR2 SVGIG come from the germline V gene (reference sequence). V lost 0 bases and J lost 8; bases outside the gene matches: 1. The CDR3 sequence is 13 residues long. The CDR3 sequence is CAWSVTSGDEQFF. CDR3 in DNA: TGTGCCTGGAGTGTAACTAGCGGGGATGAGCAGTTCTTC.

V gene TRBV5-1 combines with J gene TRBJ1-1; maybe TRBD1 (6 bases). Germline V CDR1 and CDR2: SGHRS, YFSETQ. The ends were cut back, 3 bases at V and 1 base at J, with 16 bases in the middle. This CDR3 spans 16 amino acids. The CDR3 loop is CASSSESGQRNTEAFF. The CDR3 DNA reads TGCGCCAGCAGCTCCGAATCCGGACAGCGGAACACTGAAGCTTTCTTT.

The chain couples TRBV5-1 to TRBJ2-5, with 7 bases aligning to TRBD2. The trim removed 4 bases at V and 2 bases at J, leaving 5 bases unmatched. The germline V gene has CDR1 SGHRS and CDR2 YFSETQ. The CDR3 extends over 14 amino acids. The CDR3 nucleotides read TGCGCCAGCAGCACGGGAGGTCCACAAGAGACCCAGTACTTC. Its protein product is CASSTGGPQETQYF.

The chain employs TRBV5-1 and TRBJ2-5, with D possibly matching TRBD1 (5 bases). This CDR3 comprises 15 residues. The germline V gene encodes CDR1 SGHRS and CDR2 YFSETQ. Trimming took off 4 bases at V and 1 base at J, with 14 bases between the two ends. The chain's CDR3 is CASSITGHIQETQYF. The CDR3 bases are TGCGCCAGCAGCATCACCGGACATATCCAAGAGACCCAGTACTTC.

In nucleotides, the CDR3 is TGTGCCAGCAGCTACCCCGGGGGAATCGGAGTTGGCTACACCTTC. It codes for CASSYPGGIGVGYTF. The chain is built from TRBV5-4 and TRBJ1-2, with a weak D call TRBD1 (5 bases). There are 15 residues in the CDR3. With 3 bases removed from V and 7 bases from J, the gap between germline ends came to 19 bases. Germline V lookup: CDR1 SGHNT, CDR2 YYREEE (reference sequence).

CDR3 sequence reads: CASSPGQGTPQETQYF. CDR3 DNA: TGTGCCAGCAGCCCAGGACAGGGGACACCCCAAGAGACCCAGTACTTC. The chain uses TRBV11-2 and TRBJ2-5; 9 positions agree with TRBD1. CDR3 length: 16 residues. After removal of 5 bases from V and 1 base from J, the junction contained 8 bases not matched to a gene. Germline CDR1 SGHAT, CDR2 FQNNGV.

The chain carries TRBV15 and TRBJ2-1; weak D call: TRBD2 (6 bases). The CDR3 extends over 12 amino acids. Germline V lookup: CDR1 LNHNV, CDR2 YYDKDF (reference sequence). Trimming removed 3 bases at V and 8 bases at J, with 8 bases between. The DNA for the CDR3 is TGTGCCACCAGCAGGGGGGACTATGAGCAGTTCTTC. Protein: CATSRGDYEQFF.

J is TRBJ1-4 and V is TRBV19; 10 bases agree with TRBD1. CDR3 length: 16 amino acids. CDR1 is LNHDA, CDR2 SQIVND, per germline (reference sequence). Trimming removed 7 bases from V and 7 bases from J; junction bases left unmatched: 12. The CDR3 nucleotides read TGTGCCAGTATTCCCTCCCCGGGACAGGGGATTGAAAAACTGTTTTTT. Translating gives CASIPSPGQGIEKLFF.

J is TRBJ2-1 and V is TRBV7-2; TRBD2 matches at 10 bases. The CDR3 is 15 residues long. Losses at the gene ends were 1 base for V and 3 bases for J; bases not matched to a gene: 0. In germline, CDR1 is SGHTA, CDR2 FQGNSA. CDR3 in amino acids: CASSLGTSGYNEQFF. As DNA, the CDR3 is TGTGCCAGCAGCTTAGGGACTAGCGGCTACAATGAGCAGTTCTTC.

The chain links TRBV7-9 to TRBJ2-2; the match to TRBD1 covers 11 bases. CDR3 length: 15 amino acids. CDR1 is SEHNR and CDR2 is FQNEAQ in the germline V gene (reference sequence). Trimming removed 3 bases from V and 3 bases from J; junction bases left unmatched: 0. The CDR3: CASSLDRGHTGELFF. The CDR3, as DNA: TGTGCCAGCAGCTTGGACAGGGGGCACACCGGGGAGCTGTTTTTT.

The chain links TRBV11-3 to TRBJ2-7; 7 nucleotides line up with TRBD1. Looked up from germline, CDR1 is SGHNT and CDR2 is YENEEA. The J segment lost 3 bases and the V segment lost 1 base, leaving 9 bases of the junction unmatched. CDR3 size: 16 residues. CDR3: CASSLAWDRAFYEQYF. For the CDR3, the DNA is TGTGCCAGCAGCTTAGCTTGGGACAGAGCTTTCTACGAGCAGTACTTC.

J is TRBJ2-2 and V is TRBV30, with D perhaps TRBD1 (6 bases). CDR3 length equals 15 residues. Trimming left V 4 bases short and J 4 bases short, with 16 bases between. Germline V gene sequence: CDR1 GTSNPN, CDR2 SVGIG (reference sequence). CDR3 in DNA: TGTGCCTGGAATAGCGCCAGGGGCTTCACCGGGGAGCTGTTTTTT. It is translated as CAWNSARGFTGELFF.

V is TRBV5-1 and J is TRBJ2-7, with D perhaps matching TRBD2 (6 bases). Trimming shortened V by 1 base and J by 1 base, and 24 bases separated the two germline ends. Germline V gene data show CDR1 as SGHRS and CDR2 as YFSETQ. The CDR3 runs to 19 residues. Here the CDR3 reads CASSLSWSEGLRPSYEQYF. The CDR3 DNA sequence: TGCGCCAGCAGCTTGTCTTGGTCAGAGGGACTTCGACCGTCCTACGAGCAGTACTTC. Complete variable domain (other parts from reference TRBV5-1 and TRBJ2-7): KAGVTQTPRYLIKTRGQQVTLSCSPISGHRSVSWYQQTPGQGLQFLFEYFSETQRNKGNFPGRFSGRQFSNSRSEMNVSTLELGDSALYLCASSLSWSEGLRPSYEQYFGPGTRLTVT.

The chain combines TRBV30 with TRBJ1-2; D is unclear. CDR3 length equals 13 residues. Germline loops: CDR1 GTSNPN, CDR2 SVGIG (reference sequence). V was shortened by 0 bases and J by 4 bases, with 9 bases between the two germline ends. CDR3 in amino acids: CAWSVEEGYGYTF. The CDR3 DNA reads as TGTGCCTGGAGTGTTGAGGAGGGCTATGGCTACACCTTC.

The chain couples TRBV7-2 to TRBJ2-5; TRBD1 matches at 7 bases. CDR1 and CDR2 (germline): SGHTA, FQGNSA. This CDR3 is built from 13 residues. Germline trimming cut 2 bases from V and 5 bases from J; bases unmatched to any gene: 2. The CDR3 DNA reads as TGTGCCAGCAGCTTAAGGGGGCGGGAGACCCAGTACTTC. This encodes CASSLRGRETQYF.

J is TRBJ2-6 and V is TRBV11-1; 8 bases agree with TRBD1. The CDR3 spans 17 residues. V was clipped by 3 bases and J by 1 base; unmatched bases: 5. Germline V gene data show CDR1 as SGHAT and CDR2 as FQDESV (reference sequence). In DNA, the CDR3 is TGTGCCAGCAGCTTCGGACAGGGCTCGTCTGGGGCCAACGTCCTGACTTTC. It encodes CASSFGQGSSGANVLTF.

In DNA form, the CDR3 reads TGTGCCAGCAGCTTCCCAGCGGGAGAGACCCAGTACTTC. This translates into CASSFPAGETQYF. V is TRBV11-2 and J is TRBJ2-5; possible D gene TRBD2, 6 bases. The CDR3 covers 13 residues. The germline CDR1 and CDR2 sequences are SGHAT and FQNNGV. V gave up 3 bases and J gave up 4 bases, with 9 bases separating them.